These 27 T cell receptor beta chains originate from one sample sequenced in a study of OX40 agonist ivuxolimab in advanced cancers. The data were produced by immunoSEQ multiplex PCR, yet TCRdb's version contains in-frame clones alone and is incomplete. The sample holds 74,000 or so clones, approximately 89% seen once. The sequencing here drew on CD4+ or CD8+ T cells sorted from blood, taken in a trial of the OX40 agonist ivuxolimab. These receptors were taken from an adult with an advanced solid tumor such as melanoma, head and neck, liver or kidney cancer.

The chain couples TRBV27 to TRBJ1-1; no firm D call. Germline assignment: CDR1 MNHEY and CDR2 SMNVEV (reference sequence). V was cut by 4 bases and J by 0 bases, with 6 bases left in between. This CDR3 is built from 13 residues. CDR3 DNA sequence: TGTGCCAGCAGTTCTTCAATGAACACTGAAGCTTTCTTT. The encoded protein is CASSSSMNTEAFF.

The gene calls are TRBV7-6 and TRBJ1-4, with D perhaps TRBD1 (5 bases). Between the trimmed V and J ends, which lost 5 bases and 5 bases, there was a span of 9 bases. Germline values: CDR1 SGHVS, CDR2 FNYEAQ. The CDR3 consists of 13 residues. CDR3 in DNA: TGTGCCAGCAGCACCGACAGAAATGAAAAACTGTTTTTT. Its translation: CASSTDRNEKLFF. Full variable domain (remainder filled in from reference TRBV7-6 and TRBJ1-4): GAGVSQSPRYKVTKRGQDVALRCDPISGHVSLYWYRQALGQGPEFLTYFNYEAQQDKSGLPNDRFSAERPEGSISTLTIQRTEQRDSAMYRCASSTDRNEKLFFGSGTQLSVL.

J is TRBJ2-5 and V is TRBV28, with D possibly being TRBD1 (5 bases). Germline-derived CDR1 and CDR2 are MDHEN and SYDVKM. V dropped 3 bases and J dropped 5 bases, with 10 bases sitting between them. This CDR3 region has 13 residues. The CDR3 region has the DNA TGTGCCAGCAGTTTTCCGGCAGGGGAGACCCAGTACTTC. This gives the protein CASSFPAGETQYF.

The rearrangement links TRBV27 to TRBJ2-2; possible D gene TRBD1, 5 bases. Germline V gene lookup returns CDR1 MNHEY and CDR2 SMNVEV (reference sequence). Trimming shortened V by 3 bases and J by 5 bases, and 13 bases separated the two germline ends. The CDR3 length is 15 residues. The CDR3, as DNA: TGTGCCAGCAGTTTCAACAGGCTGGGGACCGGGGAGCTGTTTTTT. Its translation: CASSFNRLGTGELFF.

This clone came up a few times. V is TRBV7-9 and J is TRBJ1-3, with D unclear. V dropped 4 bases and J dropped 1 base, with 8 bases sitting between them. The CDR3 totals 14 residues. Per germline, CDR1 SEHNR and CDR2 FQNEAQ (reference sequence). The CDR3: CASSSRLSGNTIYF. The CDR3 coding sequence is TGTGCCAGCAGCTCCCGGCTTTCTGGAAACACCATATATTTT.

V usage is TRBV5-6 and J usage is TRBJ1-5; no reliable D call. Per germline, CDR1 SGHDT and CDR2 YYEEEE. Trimming took 1 base from V and 11 from J, leaving 19 bases between them. The CDR3 is 15 residues long. Here the CDR3 DNA reads TGTGCCAGCAGCTTGAGATCACAAGGAAGGGCGTCCCAGCATTTT. It codes for CASSLRSQGRASQHF.

This clone was recorded a few times. CDR3 amino acids: CRGTEAFF. The DNA for the CDR3 is TGCAGAGGGACCGAAGCTTTCTTT. This chain links TRBV20-1 with TRBJ1-1; TRBD1 is a possible D gene (5 bases). Looked up from germline, CDR1 is DFQATT and CDR2 is SNEGSKA (reference sequence). The CDR3 has 8 amino acids.

V gene TRBV27 combines with J gene TRBJ2-3, with 8 bases matching TRBD1. Unmatched junction bases numbered 7, after V lost 5 bases and J lost 6 bases. The germline gives CDR1 MNHEY, CDR2 SMNVEV (reference sequence). The CDR3 covers 14 residues. For the CDR3, the DNA is TGTGCCAGCAGTCCGAGACAGGGGAGGGATACGCAGTATTTT. Protein product: CASSPRQGRDTQYF.

The chain employs TRBV4-2 and TRBJ1-2; D is unclear. Germline CDR1 LGHNA, CDR2 YNFKEQ. Deletions cut 5 bases from V and 4 bases from J, with 8 bases between. The CDR3 length is 12 residues. The CDR3: CASSAHGYGYTF. The CDR3 bases are TGTGCCAGCAGCGCACACGGCTATGGCTACACCTTC.

This clone was picked up one time. The chain has TRBV7-9 and TRBJ2-5; D possibly corresponds to TRBD1 (6 bases). Between the trimmed V and J ends, which lost 5 bases and 2 bases, there was a span of 18 bases. Germline values: CDR1 SEHNR, CDR2 FQNEAQ (reference sequence). The CDR3 consists of 16 residues. The CDR3 region has the DNA TGTGCCAGCAGCCGGCCCAGGGGTTGGCCTCAAGAGACCCAGTACTTC. It translates to CASSRPRGWPQETQYF. Supplemented by reference TRBV7-9 and TRBJ2-5, the full variable domain reads DTGVSQNPRHKITKRGQNVTFRCDPISEHNRLYWYRQTLGQGPEFLTYFQNEAQLEKSRLLSDRFSAERPKGSFSTLEIQRTEQGDSAMYLCASSRPRGWPQETQYFGPGTRLLVL.

The CDR3 reads CASSLQERASYGYTF. CDR3 nucleotides: TGTGCCAGCAGCTTACAGGAACGAGCATCTTATGGCTACACCTTC. This chain joins TRBV5-4 and TRBJ1-2; D might be TRBD1 (5 bases). CDR1 and CDR2 (germline): SGHNT, YYREEE (reference sequence). The length of the CDR3 is 15 residues. Trimming shortened V by 2 bases and J by 5 bases, and 16 bases separated the two germline ends.

This chain joins TRBV11-2 and TRBJ1-1; maybe TRBD1 (6 bases). Trimming stripped 3 bases from V and 7 bases from J, with 12 bases between. The germline gives CDR1 SGHAT, CDR2 FQNNGV. This CDR3 has 13 amino acids. Here the CDR3 reads CASSFTGTGEAFF. CDR3 bases: TGTGCCAGCAGCTTTACAGGGACTGGTGAAGCTTTCTTT.

The chain links TRBV30 to TRBJ1-1, with no clear D. The germline V gene encodes CDR1 GTSNPN and CDR2 SVGIG (reference sequence). The CDR3 is 11 residues long. Trimming stripped 3 bases from V and 8 bases from J, with 10 bases between. CDR3 residues: CAWRGRREAFF. CDR3 sequence (DNA): TGTGCCTGGAGGGGCCGGAGGGAAGCTTTCTTT.

Here the CDR3 reads CASSPGQGVVYGYTF. For the CDR3, the DNA is TGTGCCAGCAGCCCCGGACAGGGGGTGGTCTATGGCTACACCTTC. The chain has TRBV7-2 and TRBJ1-2; 10 nucleotides match TRBD1. The CDR3 runs 15 residues. Trimming took 5 bases from V and 4 from J; bases not matched to a gene: 7. Germline lookup yields CDR1 SGHTA and CDR2 FQGNSA.

In DNA form, the CDR3 reads TGCAGCGTTGCCAAGACAGGGGGGACGAACACTGAAGCTTTCTTT. Translation: CSVAKTGGTNTEAFF. The chain combines TRBV29-1 with TRBJ1-1, with TRBD1 matching over 9 bases. This CDR3 has 15 amino acids. CDR1 is SQVTM, CDR2 ANQGSEA, per germline. V gave up 4 bases and J gave up 1 base; unmatched junction bases: 7.

This clone was seen only once. The chain recombines TRBV18 with TRBJ2-5, with D uncertain. The V end lost 0 bases, the J end lost 5 bases, and 4 bases lay between the germline ends. The CDR3 extends over 12 amino acids. In germline, CDR1 is KGHSH, CDR2 LQKENI. CDR3 sequence (DNA): TGTGCCAGCTCACCACCGGAGGAGACCCAGTACTTC. Its translation: CASSPPEETQYF.

V and J are TRBV2 and TRBJ2-3; maybe TRBD2 (7 bases). CDR3 length equals 19 residues. V was pared by 0 bases and J by 0 bases, with 19 bases between. Germline assignment: CDR1 SNHLY and CDR2 FYNNEI. CDR3 sequence (DNA): TGTGCCAGCAGTGAAGCGGGGGGGATCGGGGGCCGTAGCACAGATACGCAGTATTTT. Translation gives CASSEAGGIGGRSTDTQYF.

This rearrangement joins TRBV11-2 to TRBJ1-2; D gene uncertain. Germline V gives CDR1 SGHAT, CDR2 FQNNGV. Trimming left V 4 bases short and J 6 bases short, with 12 bases between. The CDR3 covers 13 residues. The CDR3 DNA sequence: TGTGCCAGCAGCTCCGCTTGGGGAAATGGCTACACCTTC. This codes for CASSSAWGNGYTF.

This clone has just one count. The chain carries TRBV29-1 and TRBJ2-1; D not certain. CDR3 size: 11 residues. CDR1 and CDR2 from the germline V gene are SQVTM and ANQGSEA. Deletions cut 2 bases from V and 7 bases from J, with 6 bases between. The DNA for the CDR3 is TGCAGCGTTGAACCGGCTAATGAGCAGTTCTTC. Protein: CSVEPANEQFF.

The rearrangement uses TRBV11-2 and TRBJ1-1; TRBD1 might be the D (5 bases). CDR1 and CDR2 from the germline V gene are SGHAT and FQNNGV. There are 13 residues in the CDR3. V was cut by 1 base and J by 10 bases, with 13 bases left in between. CDR3 in DNA: TGTGCCAGCAGCTTAGTATCAGGGAATAGAGCTTTCTTT. Its protein product is CASSLVSGNRAFF.

The chain links TRBV19 to TRBJ2-1, with 8 bases that match TRBD2. The trim removed 1 base at V and 4 bases at J, leaving 3 bases unmatched. CDR1 is LNHDA and CDR2 is SQIVND in the germline V gene (reference sequence). CDR3 length equals 15 residues. The CDR3 spells CASSIAGGPYNEQFF. DNA of the CDR3: TGTGCCAGTAGTATAGCGGGAGGGCCGTACAATGAGCAGTTCTTC.

The chain carries TRBV28 and TRBJ2-1, with 7 bases fitting TRBD2. The CDR3 sequence is 16 residues long. V shed 1 base and J 0 bases; nucleotides not matched to a gene: 3. In germline, CDR1 is MDHEN, CDR2 SYDVKM. CDR3 nucleotide sequence: TGTGCCAGCAGTTTATCGTCTAGCGGCTCCTACAATGAGCAGTTCTTC. Translated: CASSLSSSGSYNEQFF. The variable domain in full, with the rest retrieved from reference TRBV28 and TRBJ2-1, is DVKVTQSSRYLVKRTGEKVFLECVQDMDHENMFWYRQDPGLGLRLIYFSYDVKMKEKGDIPEGYSVSREKKERFSLILESASTNQTSMYLCASSLSSSGSYNEQFFGPGTRLTVL.

The chain uses TRBV5-1 and TRBJ1-1; D uncertain. V lost 5 bases and J lost 0, with 14 bases in between. CDR1 is SGHRS, CDR2 YFSETQ, per germline. The CDR3 length is 15 residues. The CDR3 sequence: CASSPSVPVNTEAFF. The DNA of the CDR3 is TGCGCCAGCAGTCCTTCTGTCCCGGTGAACACTGAAGCTTTCTTT. The full variable domain, completed using reference TRBV5-1 and TRBJ1-1, is KAGVTQTPRYLIKTRGQQVTLSCSPISGHRSVSWYQQTPGQGLQFLFEYFSETQRNKGNFPGRFSGRQFSNSRSEMNVSTLELGDSALYLCASSPSVPVNTEAFFGQGTRLTVV.

The genes are TRBV2 and TRBJ2-5, with 9 bases lining up with TRBD1. The DNA end is more similar to TRBJ2-7, so the J call may be wrong. CDR1 is SNHLY, CDR2 FYNNEI, per germline. The CDR3 covers 14 residues. Here the CDR3 DNA reads TGTGCCAGCAGTGATTTGACAGGGGGAACCGAGCAGTACTTC. Its translation is CASSDLTGGTEQYF.

The gene calls are TRBV6-1 and TRBJ1-5; weak D call: TRBD1 (6 bases). V lost 5 bases to trimming and J lost 6 bases, with 14 bases between them. This CDR3 spans 14 amino acids. Germline V gene data show CDR1 as MNHNS and CDR2 as SASEGT. CDR3 coding DNA: TGTGCCAGCAGTCTTCACAGGGCCGGTCAGCCCCAGCATTTT. Protein product: CASSLHRAGQPQHF.

The chain combines TRBV6-1 with TRBJ1-2; perhaps TRBD1 as D (6 bases). Trimming removed 6 bases at V and 8 bases at J, with 16 bases between. Germline loops: CDR1 MNHNS, CDR2 SASEGT. The CDR3 is made up of 13 amino acids. The CDR3 DNA is TGTGCCAGCAGGCACTTTGGGGGCTTGGGCTACACCTTC. This translates into CASRHFGGLGYTF.

The DNA of the CDR3 is TGTGCCAGCAGTGAATATCCGGGACACGGAAATCAGCCCCAGCATTTT. This encodes CASSEYPGHGNQPQHF. This chain links TRBV25-1 with TRBJ1-5, with D possibly being TRBD1 (6 bases). Germline loops: CDR1 MGHDK, CDR2 SYGVNS. The ends were cut back, 0 bases at V and 4 bases at J, with 13 bases in the middle. The CDR3 loop spans 16 amino acids.